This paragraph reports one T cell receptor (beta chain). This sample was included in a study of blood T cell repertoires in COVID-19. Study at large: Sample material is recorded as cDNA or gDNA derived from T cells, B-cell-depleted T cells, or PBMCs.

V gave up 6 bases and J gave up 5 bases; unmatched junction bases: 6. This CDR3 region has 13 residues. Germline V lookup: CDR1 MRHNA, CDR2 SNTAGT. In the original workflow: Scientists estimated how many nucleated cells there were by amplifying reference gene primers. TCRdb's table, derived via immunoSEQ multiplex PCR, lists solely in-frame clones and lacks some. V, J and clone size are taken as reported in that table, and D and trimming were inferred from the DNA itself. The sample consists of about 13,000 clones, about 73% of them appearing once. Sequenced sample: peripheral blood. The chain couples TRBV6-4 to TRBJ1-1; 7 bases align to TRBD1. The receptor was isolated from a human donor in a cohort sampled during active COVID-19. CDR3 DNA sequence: TGTGCCAGCAGGCTCCAGGGGGGAACTGAAGCTTTCTTT. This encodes CASRLQGGTEAFF.